This T cell receptor beta chain was found in a study of blood T cell repertoires in COVID-19. Across the whole study: The cDNA or gDNA used as material had been derived from T cells, B-cell-depleted T cells, or PBMCs.

Generated by immunoSEQ multiplex PCR, the TCRdb table keeps only in-frame clones and is missing some. The table has 120,000 or so clones, more than 75% seen once; the top ten hold 1.5% to 1.7%. Germline CDR1 is SGHTA and CDR2 is FQGNSA. Trimming removed 5 bases at V and 7 bases at J, with 15 bases between. The CDR3 runs 13 residues. Sequenced sample: peripheral blood. This TCR was sampled from a human donor in a cohort sampled during active COVID-19. This chain uses TRBV7-2 with TRBJ2-7; possible D gene TRBD2, 6 bases. The CDR3 loop is CASSLGSLYEQYF. The CDR3 nucleotides read TGTGCCAGCAGCCTCGGGAGCCTTTATGAGCAGTACTTC.